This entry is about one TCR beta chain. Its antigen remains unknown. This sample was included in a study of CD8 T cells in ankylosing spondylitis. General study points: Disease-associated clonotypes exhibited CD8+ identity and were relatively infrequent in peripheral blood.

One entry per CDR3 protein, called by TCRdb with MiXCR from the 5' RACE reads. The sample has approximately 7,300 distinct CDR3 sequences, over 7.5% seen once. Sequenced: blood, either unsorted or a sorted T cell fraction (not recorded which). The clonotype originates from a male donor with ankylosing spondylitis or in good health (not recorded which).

The CDR3 sequence: CASSSSRPMSSGANVLTF. CDR3 in DNA: TGTGCCAGCAGCTCCTCTCGTCCTATGAGCTCTGGGGCCAACGTCCTGACTTTC. The chain recombines TRBV9 with TRBJ2-6; D is unclear. The CDR3 runs to 18 residues. The germline V and J ends were trimmed by 4 bases and 0 bases, with 17 bases remaining between them. Germline-derived CDR1 and CDR2 are SGDLS and YYNGEE.